This T cell receptor (beta chain) is drawn from a study of human thymus T cells. Donor material was obtained from healthy Finnish infants undergoing corrective surgery for congenital heart defects. Genomic DNA was extracted from every available blood leukocyte. Study outcomes and limitations: Seemingly biased V and J gene usage marked thymic and blood repertoires.

Trimming stripped 1 base from V and 4 bases from J, with 14 bases between. Germline CDR1 is SGHRS and CDR2 is YFSETQ. This CDR3 is built from 16 residues. Notes on this clone: The antigen remains undetermined.

Using immunoSEQ multiplex PCR, the repertoire was profiled, and TCRdb retains in-frame clones only, with some absent. The repertoire holds 54,000 or so clones, with 90% to 95% as singletons. This receptor was taken from a boy under two years old with a congenital heart defect but otherwise immunologically healthy. This rearrangement joins TRBV5-1 to TRBJ2-2; no clear D gene. The sequencing input was blood. CDR3 loop: CASSLFFGPSTGELFF. CDR3 coding DNA: TGCGCCAGCAGCTTGTTTTTCGGCCCCAGCACCGGGGAGCTGTTTTTT.